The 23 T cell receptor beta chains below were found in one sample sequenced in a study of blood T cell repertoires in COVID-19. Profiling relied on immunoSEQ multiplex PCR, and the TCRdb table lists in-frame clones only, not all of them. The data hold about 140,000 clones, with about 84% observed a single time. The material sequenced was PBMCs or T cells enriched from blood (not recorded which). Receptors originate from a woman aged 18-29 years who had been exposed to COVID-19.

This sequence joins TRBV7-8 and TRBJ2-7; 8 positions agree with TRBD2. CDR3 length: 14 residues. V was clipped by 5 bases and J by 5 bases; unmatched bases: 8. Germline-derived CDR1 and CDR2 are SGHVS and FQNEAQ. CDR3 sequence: CASSPTSVVHEQYF. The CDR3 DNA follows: TGTGCCAGCAGCCCGACTAGCGTGGTACACGAGCAGTACTTC.

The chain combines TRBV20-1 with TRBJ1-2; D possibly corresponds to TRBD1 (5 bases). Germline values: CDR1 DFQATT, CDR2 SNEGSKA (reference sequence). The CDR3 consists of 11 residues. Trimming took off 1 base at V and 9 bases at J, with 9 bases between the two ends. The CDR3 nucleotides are TGCAGTGCTAGAGTGGGGCTTAGCTACACCTTC. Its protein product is CSARVGLSYTF.

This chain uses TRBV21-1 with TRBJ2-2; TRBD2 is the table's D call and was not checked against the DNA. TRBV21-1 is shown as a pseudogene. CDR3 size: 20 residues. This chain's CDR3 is CASSKDPPRRREGRSGELFF. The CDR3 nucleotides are TGTGCCAGCAGCAAAGATCCCCCACGTCGGCGGGAGGGCCGGAGCGGGGAGCTGTTTTTT.

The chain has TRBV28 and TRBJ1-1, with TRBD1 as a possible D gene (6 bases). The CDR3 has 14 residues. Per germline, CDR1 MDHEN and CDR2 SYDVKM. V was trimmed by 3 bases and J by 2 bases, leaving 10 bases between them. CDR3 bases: TGTGCCAGCAGTTTGCAGGGGTTAAACACTGAAGCTTTCTTT. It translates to CASSLQGLNTEAFF.

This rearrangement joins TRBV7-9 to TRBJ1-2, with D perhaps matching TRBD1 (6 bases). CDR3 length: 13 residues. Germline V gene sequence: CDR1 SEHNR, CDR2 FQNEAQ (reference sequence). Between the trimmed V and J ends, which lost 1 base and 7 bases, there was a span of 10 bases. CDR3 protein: CASSLEGGFGYTF. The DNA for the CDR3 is TGTGCCAGCAGCTTAGAAGGGGGTTTTGGCTACACCTTC.

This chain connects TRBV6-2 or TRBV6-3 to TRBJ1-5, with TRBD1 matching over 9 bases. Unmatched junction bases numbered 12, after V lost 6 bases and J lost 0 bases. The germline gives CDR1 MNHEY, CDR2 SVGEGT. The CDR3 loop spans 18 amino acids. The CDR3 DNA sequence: TGTGCCAGCAGCCCGGGACAGGGAACCCATTATAGCAATCAGCCCCAGCATTTT. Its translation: CASSPGQGTHYSNQPQHF.

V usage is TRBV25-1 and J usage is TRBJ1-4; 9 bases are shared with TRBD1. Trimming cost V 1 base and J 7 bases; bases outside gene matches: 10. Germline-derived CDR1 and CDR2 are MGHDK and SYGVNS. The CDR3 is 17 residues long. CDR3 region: CASSESGTGIVSEKLFF. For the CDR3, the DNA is TGTGCCAGCAGTGAATCAGGGACAGGGATAGTCTCTGAAAAACTGTTTTTT.

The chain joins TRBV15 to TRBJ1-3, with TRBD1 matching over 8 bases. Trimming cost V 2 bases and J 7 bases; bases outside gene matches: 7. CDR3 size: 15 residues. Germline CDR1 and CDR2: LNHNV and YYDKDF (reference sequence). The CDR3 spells CATSRPQGAGNTIYF. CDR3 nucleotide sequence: TGTGCCACCAGCAGACCTCAGGGGGCGGGGAACACCATATATTTT.

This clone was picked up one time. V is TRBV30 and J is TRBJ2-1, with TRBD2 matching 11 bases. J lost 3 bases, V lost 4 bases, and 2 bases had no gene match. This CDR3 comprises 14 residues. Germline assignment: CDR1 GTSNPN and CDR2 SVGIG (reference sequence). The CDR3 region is CAWKLAGGYNEQFF. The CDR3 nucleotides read TGTGCCTGGAAGCTAGCGGGAGGCTACAATGAGCAGTTCTTC.

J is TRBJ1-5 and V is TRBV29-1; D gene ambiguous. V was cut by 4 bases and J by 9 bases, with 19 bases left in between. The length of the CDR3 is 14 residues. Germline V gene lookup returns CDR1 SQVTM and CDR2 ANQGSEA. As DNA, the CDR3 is TGCAGCGTTGGGAGTTTGCCGGGGAGAGGGCCCCAGCATTTT. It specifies CSVGSLPGRGPQHF.

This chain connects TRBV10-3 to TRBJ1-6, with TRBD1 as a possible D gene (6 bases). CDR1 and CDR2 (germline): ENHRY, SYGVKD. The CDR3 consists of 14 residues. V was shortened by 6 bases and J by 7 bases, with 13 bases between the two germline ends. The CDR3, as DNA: TGTGCCATCAGCATAGCAGGGGAAAATTCACCCCTCCACTTT. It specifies CAISIAGENSPLHF.

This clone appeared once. CDR3 sequence: CASSPPQAHQETQYF. DNA of the CDR3: TGTGCCAGCAGCCCACCCCAGGCTCACCAAGAGACCCAGTACTTC. This chain uses TRBV7-9 with TRBJ2-5; D is unresolved. Germline lookup yields CDR1 SEHNR and CDR2 FQNEAQ (reference sequence). V dropped 5 bases and J dropped 0 bases, with 13 bases sitting between them. The CDR3 consists of 15 residues.

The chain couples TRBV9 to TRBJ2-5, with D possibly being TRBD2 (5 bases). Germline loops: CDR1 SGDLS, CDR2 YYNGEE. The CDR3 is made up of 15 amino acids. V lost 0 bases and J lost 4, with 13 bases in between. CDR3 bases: TGTGCCAGCAGCGTAGCTTCACGGGCGGGAGAGACCCAGTACTTC. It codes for CASSVASRAGETQYF.

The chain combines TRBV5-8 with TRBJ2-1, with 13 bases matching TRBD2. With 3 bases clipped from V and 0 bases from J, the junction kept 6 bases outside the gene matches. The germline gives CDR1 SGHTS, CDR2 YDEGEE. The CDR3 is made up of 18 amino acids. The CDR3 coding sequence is TGTGCCAGCAGCTACTCGGGACTAGCGGGGACCTCCTACAATGAGCAGTTCTTC. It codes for CASSYSGLAGTSYNEQFF.

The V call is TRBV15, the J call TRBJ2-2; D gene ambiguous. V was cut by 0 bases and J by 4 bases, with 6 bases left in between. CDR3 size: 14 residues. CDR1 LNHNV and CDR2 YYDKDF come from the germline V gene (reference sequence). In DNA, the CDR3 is TGTGCCACCAGCAGAGATAGAGCCACCGGGGAGCTGTTTTTT. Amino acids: CATSRDRATGELFF.

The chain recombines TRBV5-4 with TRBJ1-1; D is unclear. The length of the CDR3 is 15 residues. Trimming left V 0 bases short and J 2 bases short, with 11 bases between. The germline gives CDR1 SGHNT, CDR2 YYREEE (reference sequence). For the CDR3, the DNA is TGTGCCAGCAGCTTGGGTGGGGAGCAAAACACTGAAGCTTTCTTT. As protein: CASSLGGEQNTEAFF. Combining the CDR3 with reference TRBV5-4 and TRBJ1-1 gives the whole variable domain ETGVTQSPTHLIKTRGQQVTLRCSSQSGHNTVSWYQQALGQGPQFIFQYYREEENGRGNFPPRFSGLQFPNYSSELNVNALELDDSALYLCASSLGGEQNTEAFFGQGTRLTVV.

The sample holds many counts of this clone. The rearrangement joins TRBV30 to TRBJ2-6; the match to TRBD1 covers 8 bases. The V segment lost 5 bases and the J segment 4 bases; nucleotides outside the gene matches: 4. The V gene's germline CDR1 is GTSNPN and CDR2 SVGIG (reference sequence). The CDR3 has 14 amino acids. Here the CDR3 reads CAWQDRAGANVLTF. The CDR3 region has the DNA TGTGCCTGGCAGGACAGGGCGGGGGCCAACGTCCTGACTTTC.

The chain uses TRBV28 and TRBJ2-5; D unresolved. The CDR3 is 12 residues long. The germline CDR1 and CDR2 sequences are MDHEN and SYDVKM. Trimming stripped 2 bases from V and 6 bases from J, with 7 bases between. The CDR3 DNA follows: TGTGCCAGCAGTTTAGTGAGGAAGACCCAGTACTTC. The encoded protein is CASSLVRKTQYF. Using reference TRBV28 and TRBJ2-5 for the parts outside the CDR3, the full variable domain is DVKVTQSSRYLVKRTGEKVFLECVQDMDHENMFWYRQDPGLGLRLIYFSYDVKMKEKGDIPEGYSVSREKKERFSLILESASTNQTSMYLCASSLVRKTQYFGPGTRLLVL.

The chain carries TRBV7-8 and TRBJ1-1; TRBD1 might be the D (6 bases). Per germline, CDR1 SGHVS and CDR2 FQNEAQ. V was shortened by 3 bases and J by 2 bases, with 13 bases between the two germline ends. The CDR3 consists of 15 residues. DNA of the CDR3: TGTGCCAGCAGCTTGTACAGGGATGTTAACACTGAAGCTTTCTTT. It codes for CASSLYRDVNTEAFF.

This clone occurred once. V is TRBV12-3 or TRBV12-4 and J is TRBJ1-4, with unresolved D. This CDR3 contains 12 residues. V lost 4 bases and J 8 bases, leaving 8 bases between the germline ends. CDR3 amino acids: CASSWAGEKLFF. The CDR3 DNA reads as TGTGCCAGCAGTTGGGCGGGAGAAAAACTGTTTTTT.

Written as DNA, the CDR3 is TGTGCCAGCAGCGTCTTGTCTTCATCGGATGAGCAGTTCTTC. Protein product: CASSVLSSSDEQFF. This chain uses TRBV6-4 with TRBJ2-1; D unclear. CDR3 length: 14 amino acids. Trimming took 6 bases from V and 8 from J, leaving 17 bases between them. Germline V CDR1 and CDR2: MRHNA, SNTAGT.

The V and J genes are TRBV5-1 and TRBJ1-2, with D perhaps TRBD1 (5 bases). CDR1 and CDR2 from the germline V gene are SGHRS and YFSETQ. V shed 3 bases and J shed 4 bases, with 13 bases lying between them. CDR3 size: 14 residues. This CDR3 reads CASSSQGAGYGYTF. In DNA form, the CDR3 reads TGCGCCAGCAGCTCCCAGGGTGCCGGCTATGGCTACACCTTC.

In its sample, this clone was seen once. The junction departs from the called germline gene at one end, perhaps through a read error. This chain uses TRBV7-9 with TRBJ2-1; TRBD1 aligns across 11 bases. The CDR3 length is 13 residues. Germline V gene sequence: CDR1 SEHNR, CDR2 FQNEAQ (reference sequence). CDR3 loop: CASSPGQGAVPLF. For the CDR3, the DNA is TGTGCCAGCAGCCCTGGACAGGGGGCAGTGCCCCTCTTC.